A single sample gave rise to the 22 T cell receptor beta chains below, sequenced in a study of OX40 agonist ivuxolimab in advanced cancers. Using immunoSEQ multiplex PCR, the repertoire was profiled, and TCRdb retains in-frame clones only, with some absent. Of 11,000 to 15,000 clones listed, 80% to 90% are singletons. The specimen was CD4+ or CD8+ T cells sorted from blood, collected in a trial of the OX40 agonist ivuxolimab. Receptors were obtained from an adult with an advanced solid tumor such as melanoma, head and neck, liver or kidney cancer.

The V gene is TRBV7-2, the J gene TRBJ2-6; D possibly corresponds to TRBD2 (5 bases). Trimming left V 4 bases short and J 3 bases short, with 10 bases between. This CDR3 spans 15 amino acids. Germline lookup yields CDR1 SGHTA and CDR2 FQGNSA. CDR3 bases: TGTGCCAGCAGCTCTCCACTAGGTGGGGCCAACGTCCTGACTTTC. This encodes CASSSPLGGANVLTF.

The chain carries TRBV28 and TRBJ2-7; tentative D call: TRBD1 (6 bases). The CDR3 spans 16 residues. Germline V gene sequence: CDR1 MDHEN, CDR2 SYDVKM. The ends were cut back, 3 bases at V and 2 bases at J, with 17 bases in the middle. In nucleotides, the CDR3 is TGTGCCAGCAGTTTCCCACAGGGCACCTCAACCTACGAGCAGTACTTC. It encodes CASSFPQGTSTYEQYF.

This clone has just a few counts. This chain links TRBV9 with TRBJ1-2; unclear D gene. CDR1 is SGDLS and CDR2 is YYNGEE in the germline V gene. V was pared by 2 bases and J by 8 bases, with 13 bases between. CDR3 length: 13 amino acids. The CDR3 reads CASSVSLTGGYTF. The CDR3 DNA follows: TGTGCCAGCAGCGTCTCATTGACGGGAGGCTACACCTTC. The variable domain in full, completed from reference TRBV9 and TRBJ1-2, reads DSGVTQTPKHLITATGQRVTLRCSPRSGDLSVYWYQQSLDQGLQFLIQYYNGEERAKGNILERFSAQQFPDLHSELNLSSLELGDSALYFCASSVSLTGGYTFGSGTRLTVV.

V is TRBV7-2 and J is TRBJ2-5; D gene unclear. This CDR3 has 13 residues. Germline-derived CDR1 and CDR2 are SGHTA and FQGNSA. Trimming removed 1 base from V and 3 bases from J, with 6 bases in between. The DNA for the CDR3 is TGTGCCAGCAGCTTAGTGGCAGAAGAGACCCAGTACTTC. Translating gives CASSLVAEETQYF.

This clone was counted a few times. The genes are TRBV14 and TRBJ2-7; 9 bases match TRBD1. Germline V gene sequence: CDR1 SGHDN, CDR2 FVKESK. Trimming took 4 bases from V and 3 from J; bases not matched to a gene: 4. This CDR3 region has 14 residues. The CDR3 DNA reads as TGTGCCAGCAGCCGCGGGACAGGGATCTACGAGCAGTACTTC. Translating gives CASSRGTGIYEQYF.

This rearrangement joins TRBV7-2 to TRBJ2-5; unclear D gene. Near its end, the DNA agrees better with TRBJ2-7, so the J call may be wrong. The CDR3 is 12 amino acids. Germline CDR1 and CDR2: SGHTA and FQGNSA. CDR3 sequence: CASSLPYYEQYF. DNA for the CDR3: TGTGCCAGCAGCCTACCCTACTACGAGCAGTACTTC.

This chain connects TRBV28 to TRBJ2-2; no clear D gene. This CDR3 is built from 15 residues. CDR1 is MDHEN and CDR2 is SYDVKM in the germline V gene. The V end lost 7 bases, the J end lost 5 bases, and 17 bases lay between the germline ends. CDR3 in amino acids: CASTTDGERTGELFF. The CDR3 DNA follows: TGTGCCAGCACCACCGATGGGGAAAGGACCGGGGAGCTGTTTTTT.

This clone showed up just a few times. The V and J genes are TRBV6-6 and TRBJ1-6; unclear D gene. CDR3 size: 13 residues. Trimming shortened V by 1 base and J by 8 bases, and 6 bases separated the two germline ends. Germline V gene lookup returns CDR1 MNHNY and CDR2 SVGAGI (reference sequence). The CDR3 reads CASSYLQHSPLHF. CDR3 nucleotide sequence: TGTGCCAGCAGTTACTTACAGCATTCACCCCTCCACTTT.

The chain joins TRBV11-2 to TRBJ1-1; D call uncertain. CDR3 length: 13 residues. The V end was cut by 7 bases, the J end by 0 bases, with 9 bases between. The germline gives CDR1 SGHAT, CDR2 FQNNGV. In DNA form, the CDR3 reads TGTGCCAGCACCCTGGCGCTGAACACTGAAGCTTTCTTT. Its translation: CASTLALNTEAFF. Using reference TRBV11-2 and TRBJ1-1 for the parts outside the CDR3, the full variable domain is EAGVAQSPRYKIIEKRQSVAFWCNPISGHATLYWYQQILGQGPKLLIQFQNNGVVDDSQLPKDRFSAERLKGVDSTLKIQPAKLEDSAVYLCASTLALNTEAFFGQGTRLTVV.

The chain combines TRBV12-5 with TRBJ2-7; possibly TRBD1 for D (5 bases). Trimming shortened V by 4 bases and J by 4 bases, and 8 bases separated the two germline ends. Germline assignment: CDR1 LGHNT and CDR2 FRNRAP. The CDR3 is 12 amino acids. The CDR3 spells CASGSTGYEQYF. The CDR3 DNA reads as TGTGCTAGTGGTTCAACAGGATACGAGCAGTACTTC.

The V gene is TRBV4-2, the J gene TRBJ2-7, with a weak D call TRBD1 (7 bases). The germline CDR1 and CDR2 sequences are LGHNA and YNFKEQ. The V gene lost 0 bases and the J gene lost 5 bases, with 20 bases spanning the gap. This CDR3 contains 17 residues. CDR3 region: CASSQEVRGRFGDEQYF. The CDR3 bases are TGTGCCAGCAGCCAAGAGGTCAGGGGGAGGTTTGGGGACGAGCAGTACTTC.

The J gene is TRBJ1-1, the V gene TRBV27; 9 positions match TRBD1. The V segment lost 3 bases and the J segment 5 bases; nucleotides outside the gene matches: 1. The CDR3 extends over 13 amino acids. Looked up from germline, CDR1 is MNHEY and CDR2 is SMNVEV (reference sequence). DNA for the CDR3: TGTGCCAGCAGTTTGACAGGGGGGACTGAAGCTTTCTTT. Translation gives CASSLTGGTEAFF.

This clone was picked up a small number of times. CDR3 sequence: CASRRGQSTDTQYF. The CDR3 nucleotides read TGTGCCAGCAGACGGGGGCAAAGCACAGATACGCAGTATTTT. V usage is TRBV6-5 and J usage is TRBJ2-3, with D perhaps being TRBD1 or TRBD2 (6 bases each). Trimming removed 6 bases from V and 0 bases from J, with 10 bases in between. Germline lookup yields CDR1 MNHEY and CDR2 SVGAGI. The CDR3 runs to 14 residues.

The chain joins TRBV29-1 to TRBJ1-1; TRBD1 is a possible D gene (5 bases). This CDR3 has 14 residues. The V and J ends lost 3 bases and 4 bases respectively, with 15 bases between them. Germline CDR1 reads SQVTM; CDR2 reads ANQGSEA. CDR3 loop: CSVDEAGLITEAFF. DNA for the CDR3: TGCAGCGTTGACGAGGCAGGGTTGATCACTGAAGCTTTCTTT.

The chain combines TRBV10-3 with TRBJ1-2; 7 bases map to TRBD1. The CDR3 is 17 amino acids. V lost 0 bases, J lost 4 bases, and 11 bases stayed unmatched. Germline V CDR1 and CDR2: ENHRY, SYGVKD. CDR3 sequence reads: CAISESTQGGFAYGYTF. CDR3 bases: TGTGCCATCAGTGAGTCGACGCAGGGGGGTTTCGCCTATGGCTACACCTTC.

The chain combines TRBV25-1 with TRBJ1-4, with D unresolved. This CDR3 spans 14 amino acids. Deletions cut 7 bases from V and 1 base from J, with 10 bases between. Germline-derived CDR1 and CDR2 are MGHDK and SYGVNS. CDR3: CASKGGGTNEKLFF. The CDR3 DNA reads as TGTGCCAGCAAAGGTGGCGGAACTAATGAAAAACTGTTTTTT.

The chain combines TRBV9 with TRBJ2-2; 11 bases are a match to TRBD2. The CDR3 has 15 amino acids. After removal of 0 bases from V and 6 bases from J, the junction contained 1 base not matched to a gene. The germline CDR1 and CDR2 sequences are SGDLS and YYNGEE. In DNA form, the CDR3 reads TGTGCCAGCAGCGTAGATAGCGGGGGGGCCGGGGAGCTGTTTTTT. Its protein is CASSVDSGGAGELFF.

The rearrangement links TRBV4-2 to TRBJ2-2, with 9 bases aligning to TRBD2. CDR1 is LGHNA, CDR2 YNFKEQ, per germline. Germline trimming cut 4 bases from V and 8 bases from J; bases unmatched to any gene: 14. This CDR3 spans 17 amino acids. The CDR3 is CASSRHSGGGAQGELFF. CDR3 sequence (DNA): TGTGCCAGCAGCCGGCATTCGGGCGGGGGGGCACAGGGGGAGCTGTTTTTT.

This chain links TRBV6-5 with TRBJ2-7; 12 bases match TRBD2. Germline CDR1 and CDR2: MNHEY and SVGAGI. Trimming removed 5 bases from V and 5 bases from J; junction bases left unmatched: 7. This CDR3 is built from 15 residues. CDR3 nucleotides: TGTGCCAGCAGTCCCCAGACTAGCGGGGGAAACGAGCAGTACTTC. This gives the protein CASSPQTSGGNEQYF.

Only one count was recorded for this clone. The genes are TRBV7-9 and TRBJ2-1; no clear D. Trimming left V 5 bases short and J 4 bases short, with 12 bases between. From germline, CDR1 is SEHNR and CDR2 FQNEAQ (reference sequence). This CDR3 is 14 amino acids long. CDR3 sequence reads: CASSLQADYNEQFF. CDR3 DNA sequence: TGTGCCAGCAGCCTACAAGCAGATTACAATGAGCAGTTCTTC.

V and J are TRBV18 and TRBJ2-5; the match to TRBD1 covers 9 bases. The CDR3 has 16 residues. V lost 3 bases and J lost 5; bases outside the gene matches: 10. Germline values: CDR1 KGHSH, CDR2 LQKENI. This CDR3 reads CASSPNLDRGGETQYF. The CDR3, as DNA: TGTGCCAGCTCACCGAACCTGGACAGGGGAGGGGAGACCCAGTACTTC. The whole variable domain, filled in from reference TRBV18 and TRBJ2-5, reads NAGVMQNPRHLVRRRGQEARLRCSPMKGHSHVYWYRQLPEEGLKFMVYLQKENIIDESGMPKERFSAEFPKEGPSILRIQQVVRGDSAAYFCASSPNLDRGGETQYFGPGTRLLVL.

Comment on this clone: A read error may account for a junction end that differs from germline. The chain couples TRBV7-7 to TRBJ1-1; tentative D call: TRBD1 (5 bases). Germline CDR1 is SSHAT and CDR2 is FNYEAQ (reference sequence). The CDR3 contains 13 residues. DNA of the CDR3: TGTGCTAGCAGCTTGGGGGATAACACTGAAGCTTTCTTT. Its protein is CASSLGDNTEAFF.